Reported below is one TCR beta chain. This clonotype was seen ten or more times. There is no known antigen for this receptor. It has no much larger one-base neighbor in the sample; base qualities were not kept. These reads were obtained on an Illumina HiSeq 1500. TCRdb reprocessing: public reads trimmed at Q25 with fastp, clones called with MiXCR, in-frame beta chains kept. Each record represents a unique CDR3 protein, reported with the most common genes and DNA among its rows. This sample holds just under 300,000 distinct CDR3 sequences; around 10% were observed only once. The top ten clonotypes cover around 2.4% of the sample. The data derive from a study of T cell repertoires in cytomegalovirus infection (dated by TCRdb to between 2019 and 2020). For the study in its entirety: Because public TCR beta signatures pointed to carriage of CMV infection together with the matching HLA type, the HLA type of each donor mattered for the analysis.

Overall results and qualifications from the work: The ex vivo response was dominated by HLA-C-restricted CMV-specific TCR beta clonotypes, and the single most frequent clonotype in two of eight donors was supplied by these HLA-C-restricted clonotypes. Carriers of CMV infection plus the relevant HLA type were discriminated by the cumulative frequency of public TCR beta family members in the study cohort and in an independent roughly 370-donor cohort.

According to the germline V gene, CDR1 reads SGHVS and CDR2 reads FQNEAQ. Its CDR3 holds 15 amino acids, cysteine through phenylalanine. The retained sequence is limited to the CDR3, 45 bases, with the frame set at the first base. From V the trimming removes 5 bases and from J it removes 4 bases, while the gene matches leave 9 bases of the junction unaccounted for. The sequence links TRBV7-8 to TRBJ1-2; the central 8 bases match TRBD1. The sequenced sample consisted of PBMCs. This TCR was sampled from a human donor in good health (CMV status not recorded). Some clones in this sample may be carry-over from other donors' samples. The CDR3 reads as follows: CASSHLKDRVYGYTF. The DNA reads TGTGCCAGCAGCCACCTTAAGGACAGGGTCTATGGCTACACCTTC.